These 18 T cell receptor beta chains were all obtained from the same sample, sequenced in a study of CD8 T cells in Susac syndrome. About 0.45 to 1 ug RNA was reverse transcribed with random hexamers. TCRdb used MiXCR to reprocess the immunoSEQ multiplex PCR reads, holding one entry per CDR3 protein. Of about 47,000 distinct CDR3 sequences in the sample, more than 85% are singletons; the top ten hold around 0.41%. Sequencing was carried out using CD8+ T cells from PBMCs. These receptors originate from a human donor in good health.

The genes are TRBV15 and TRBJ2-2, with D unclear. V gave up 5 bases and J gave up 3 bases, with 4 bases separating them. The CDR3 totals 12 residues. CDR1 and CDR2 (germline): LNHNV, YYDKDF (reference sequence). CDR3 amino acids: CATSEDTGELFF. CDR3 nucleotide sequence: TGTGCCACCAGCGAGGACACCGGGGAGCTGTTTTTT.

This clonotype was detected only once. The chain uses TRBV27 and TRBJ2-7; D is perhaps TRBD1 (5 bases). The V gene lost 1 base and the J gene lost 5 bases, with 15 bases spanning the gap. This CDR3 has 15 amino acids. Germline V gene sequence: CDR1 MNHEY, CDR2 SMNVEV (reference sequence). For the CDR3, the DNA is TGTGCCAGCAGTTTATGGGCAGGGTCCCCCGACGAGCAGTACTTC. Translating it yields CASSLWAGSPDEQYF.

The rearrangement links TRBV11-2 to TRBJ2-1, with a weak D call TRBD1 (6 bases). CDR3 length: 13 amino acids. Germline CDR1 and CDR2: SGHAT and FQNNGV. V was cut by 8 bases and J by 5 bases, with 13 bases left in between. The DNA of the CDR3 is TGTGCCAGCTGCCACCGACAGGACAATGAGCAGTTCTTC. Translated, it gives CASCHRQDNEQFF.

The V and J genes are TRBV13 and TRBJ1-4, with D tentatively TRBD1 (5 bases). Trimming removed 5 bases at V and 6 bases at J, with 13 bases between. The CDR3 contains 14 residues. The germline V gene encodes CDR1 PRHDT and CDR2 FYEKMQ (reference sequence). CDR3 loop: CASSQWDGDEKLFF. The DNA for the CDR3 is TGTGCCAGCAGCCAATGGGACGGAGATGAAAAACTGTTTTTT.

The gene calls are TRBV27 and TRBJ1-1; tentative D call: TRBD1 (5 bases). Germline CDR1 MNHEY, CDR2 SMNVEV (reference sequence). Trimming removed 5 bases at V and 4 bases at J, with 20 bases between. The CDR3 has 16 residues. In nucleotides, the CDR3 is TGTGCCAGCAGTCTACAGGACATTACCTGGGGCACTGAAGCTTTCTTT. Translation gives CASSLQDITWGTEAFF.

This clonotype was seen only a few times. The V call is TRBV19, the J call TRBJ2-1, with 8 bases aligning to TRBD2. Trimming at V came to 5 bases and at J to 0 bases, leaving 3 bases not matched to a gene. Germline assignment: CDR1 LNHDA and CDR2 SQIVND (reference sequence). CDR3 length: 15 residues. As DNA, the CDR3 is TGTGCCAGTAGTCCAAGCGGGAGCTCCTACAATGAGCAGTTCTTC. It translates to CASSPSGSSYNEQFF.

This chain uses TRBV6-5 with TRBJ2-3; 10 bases agree with TRBD1. This CDR3 has 15 amino acids. V lost 10 bases and J lost 4; bases outside the gene matches: 11. CDR1 and CDR2 from the germline V gene are MNHEY and SVGAGI. DNA for the CDR3: TGTGCCACCCGTCCTACCGGGACAGGGGCAGATACGCAGTATTTT. It codes for CATRPTGTGADTQYF.

The chain recombines TRBV4-3 with TRBJ2-7, with D maybe TRBD2 (6 bases). CDR3 length: 16 residues. Trimming shortened V by 0 bases and J by 1 base, and 13 bases separated the two germline ends. CDR1 and CDR2 from the germline V gene are LGHNA and YSLEER. CDR3 protein: CASSQDRRGTSYEQYF. CDR3 nucleotides: TGCGCCAGCAGCCAAGATCGGCGGGGAACATCCTACGAGCAGTACTTC.

The CDR3 sequence is CAISDRGGWPQHF. CDR3 DNA sequence: TGTGCCATCAGTGACAGGGGGGGATGGCCCCAGCATTTT. The chain employs TRBV10-3 and TRBJ1-5; TRBD1 matches 7 bases. The CDR3 has 13 amino acids. Germline CDR1 ENHRY, CDR2 SYGVKD. V trimming: 3 bases; J trimming: 9 bases; junction bases outside the gene matches: 5.

The chain recombines TRBV28 with TRBJ2-2; 8 nucleotides line up with TRBD2. The germline gives CDR1 MDHEN, CDR2 SYDVKM. This CDR3 region has 17 residues. The J segment lost 4 bases and the V segment lost 5 bases, leaving 12 bases of the junction unmatched. The CDR3 protein is CASSLPSSGYGTGELFF. In DNA, the CDR3 is TGTGCCAGCAGTCTCCCGTCTAGCGGGTACGGCACCGGGGAGCTGTTTTTT.

This clonotype was seen just once. The chain joins TRBV7-9 to TRBJ2-7; D may match TRBD1 or TRBD2 (6 bases each). Trimming shortened V by 8 bases and J by 3 bases, and 17 bases separated the two germline ends. Germline CDR1 SEHNR, CDR2 FQNEAQ (reference sequence). CDR3 length: 14 amino acids. CDR3 amino acids: CASFGGTFNYEQYF. The DNA of the CDR3 is TGTGCCAGCTTCGGCGGGACATTCAACTACGAGCAGTACTTC.

The chain uses TRBV6-2 or TRBV6-3 and TRBJ2-7, with D hard to call. This CDR3 has 11 residues. The V gene lost 7 bases and the J gene lost 3 bases, with 7 bases spanning the gap. Germline V gene lookup returns CDR1 MNHEY and CDR2 SVGEGT. The CDR3 loop is CASTHLYEQYF. CDR3 DNA: TGTGCCAGCACCCACCTCTACGAGCAGTACTTC.

The J gene is TRBJ2-5, the V gene TRBV7-9; D remains unclear. Germline CDR1 and CDR2: SEHNR and FQNEAQ (reference sequence). Trimming took off 7 bases at V and 5 bases at J, with 11 bases between the two ends. The length of the CDR3 is 12 residues. CDR3 amino acids: CASTDQIETQYF. The CDR3 coding sequence is TGTGCCAGCACCGATCAAATCGAGACCCAGTACTTC.

The V call is TRBV10-2, the J call TRBJ2-7; D is unclear. The V end was cut by 5 bases, the J end by 3 bases, with 11 bases between. The CDR3 has 13 residues. CDR1 is WSHSY, CDR2 SAAADI, per germline. The CDR3 bases are TGCGCCAGCAGTTTCAACCGAATCTACGAGCAGTACTTC. Its translation is CASSFNRIYEQYF.

This clonotype has more than one count but fewer than ten. This chain connects TRBV20-1 to TRBJ2-7; possible D gene TRBD2, 5 bases. V lost 0 bases and J 6 bases, leaving 9 bases between the germline ends. The length of the CDR3 is 12 residues. CDR1 and CDR2 from the germline V gene are DFQATT and SNEGSKA (reference sequence). The CDR3 sequence is CSARDLAGEQYF. As DNA, the CDR3 is TGCAGTGCTAGAGATCTAGCCGGCGAGCAGTACTTC.

The chain employs TRBV7-9 and TRBJ1-4; maybe TRBD1 (5 bases). V lost 5 bases to trimming and J lost 7 bases, with 20 bases between them. There are 16 residues in the CDR3. Per germline, CDR1 SEHNR and CDR2 FQNEAQ (reference sequence). In DNA, the CDR3 is TGTGCCAGCAGCCCCATGCGTGGGACGTTCGGTGAAAAACTGTTTTTT. Translating it yields CASSPMRGTFGEKLFF.

The gene calls are TRBV27 and TRBJ2-3; 7 nucleotides agree with TRBD2. Losses at the gene ends were 2 bases for V and 7 bases for J; bases not matched to a gene: 3. Germline CDR1 reads MNHEY; CDR2 reads SMNVEV (reference sequence). This CDR3 has 13 amino acids. The CDR3 DNA reads as TGTGCCAGCAGTTTAGTAGCGGGCCATACGCAGTATTTT. The encoded protein is CASSLVAGHTQYF.

V is TRBV11-2 and J is TRBJ2-1, with D hard to call. This CDR3 is built from 12 residues. CDR1 and CDR2 (germline): SGHAT, FQNNGV. V dropped 3 bases and J dropped 5 bases, with 5 bases sitting between them. The DNA of the CDR3 is TGTGCCAGCAGCTTGGGCAACAATGAGCAGTTCTTC. It yields the protein CASSLGNNEQFF.